These 5 T cell receptor beta chains were all obtained from the same sample, sequenced in a study of cytomegalovirus exposure and HLA in healthy donors. 60 Vbeta and 13 Jbeta primers were used in PCR. Here immunoSEQ multiplex PCR was the method, and the copy in TCRdb shows in-frame clones only, minus some. This sample has roughly 130,000 clones, with around four fifths found just once. The sample consisted of PBMCs. These receptor sequences come from a male donor in good health and CMV-seropositive.

The rearrangement uses TRBV4-1 and TRBJ2-5; 7 nucleotides line up with TRBD2. Trimming cost V 1 base and J 2 bases; bases outside gene matches: 7. The CDR3 extends over 16 amino acids. Germline lookup yields CDR1 MGHRA and CDR2 YSYEKL. The CDR3 protein is CASSQAIGRQQETQYF. CDR3 coding DNA: TGCGCCAGCAGCCAAGCGATCGGGAGGCAACAAGAGACCCAGTACTTC.

About this clone itself: A junction boundary mismatches the germline segment, possibly from a read error. The gene calls are TRBV7-2 and TRBJ2-7; no reliable D call. The CDR3 runs to 14 residues. The germline V gene has CDR1 SGHTA and CDR2 FQGNSA. The CDR3 bases are TGTGCCAGCAGCTTAGGAGGCGCGGTAGGTCGACCGGTCTTC. It is translated as CASSLGGAVGRPVF. The complete variable domain, with remaining parts taken from reference TRBV7-2 and TRBJ2-7, reads GAGVSQSPSNKVTEKGKDVELRCDPISGHTALYWYRQSLGQGLEFLIYFQGNSAPDKSGLPSDRFSAERTGGSVSTLTIQRTQQEDSAVYLCASSLGGAVGRPVFGPGTRLTVT.

V usage is TRBV4-1 and J usage is TRBJ2-1, with D hard to call. Germline V gene lookup returns CDR1 MGHRA and CDR2 YSYEKL. The V end was cut by 5 bases, the J end by 0 bases, with 5 bases between. The CDR3 loop spans 13 amino acids. In nucleotides, the CDR3 is TGCGCCAGCAGCTATAGCTCCTACAATGAGCAGTTCTTC. Translated: CASSYSSYNEQFF.

The V and J genes are TRBV7-3 and TRBJ2-7; TRBD2 matches at 8 bases. With V trimmed by 5 bases and J by 2 bases, 8 bases remained unmatched. The germline gives CDR1 SGHTA, CDR2 FQGTGA. The CDR3 consists of 15 residues. The CDR3 protein is CASSPERELTYEQYF. The DNA for the CDR3 is TGTGCCAGCAGCCCGGAGCGGGAGCTCACCTACGAGCAGTACTTC.

A few counts support this clone. The genes are TRBV15 and TRBJ1-5; D is perhaps TRBD1 (6 bases). The CDR3 extends over 16 amino acids. CDR1 and CDR2 (germline): LNHNV, YYDKDF (reference sequence). V lost 6 bases and J lost 0, with 15 bases in between. The CDR3: CATSNPGAYSNQPQHF. CDR3 nucleotides: TGTGCCACCAGTAATCCAGGGGCATATAGCAATCAGCCCCAGCATTTT.